A selection of T cell receptor beta chains follows, all from one sample in a study of T-cell reconstitution after alpha-beta-depleted transplantation in children. TCRdb redid the calling of the PCR reads with MiXCR, one entry per CDR3 protein. This table holds more than 100,000 distinct CDR3 sequences, under 25% found once. The specimen was PBMCs, mostly from graft donor cells, collected 180 days after TCRalphabeta/CD19-depleted stem cell transplant. All receptors derive from a male patient between 2 and 15 years old who had a stem cell transplant for chronic granulomatous disease, so the T cells may come from the graft donor. Each CDR3 is given with its conserved first and last residue. The order of the fields is D gene, J gene, clone size, V gene, CDR3 DNA, CDR3 protein. The D gene is left open where the match is weak. For some rows the clone size is stated as once, few or many, or as a class when expanded; others skip it.

>TRBD1|TRBJ1-5|many|TRBV20-1
TGCAGTGCCCAGGGGGGAGTGGTCATGGGGCCCCAGCATTTT
CSAQGGVVMGPQHF
>NA|TRBJ2-1|NA|TRBV27
TGTGCCAGCTCGATGGGCAATGAGCAGTTCTTC
CASSMGNEQFF
>TRBD2|TRBJ2-7|NA|TRBV20-1
TGCAGTGCCACACGGAGGACTAGCGGGGGCATCTCCTACGAGCAGTACTTC
CSATRRTSGGISYEQYF
>NA|TRBJ2-7|many|TRBV7-9
TGTGCCAGCAGCTACTCCTGGGGCAGAGAAGAGCAGTACTTC
CASSYSWGREEQYF
>TRBD2|TRBJ2-1|NA|TRBV5-1
TGCGCCAGCAACCTAGGACTAGCGGGGGGGCCAGGTAAAGGAAATGAGCAGTTCTTC
CASNLGLAGGPGKGNEQFF
>NA|TRBJ1-6|many|TRBV5-1
TGCGCCAGCAGCCCAAGGGGTGGGTCACCCCTCCACTTT
CASSPRGGSPLHF
>TRBD1|TRBJ2-7|many|TRBV10-3
TGTGCCATCAGCCGGGACAGGGGGCACGAGCAGTACTTC
CAISRDRGHEQYF
>NA|TRBJ2-1|NA|TRBV15
TGTGCCACCACCCAGGGATACTACAATGAGCAGTTCTTC
CATTQGYYNEQFF
>NA|TRBJ2-7|NA|TRBV5-1
TGCGCCAGCAGCCCCGTTGAGGCGACGGGAGTCAACGAGCAGTACTTC
CASSPVEATGVNEQYF
>NA|TRBJ2-1|NA|TRBV29-1
TGCAGCGTTAGGAGTAGTGACTACAATGAGCAGTTCTTC
CSVRSSDYNEQFF
>TRBD1|TRBJ2-1|NA|TRBV12-3/TRBV12-4
TGTGCCAGCAGAGCCGGGACAGGGATTGGGGGCTACAATGAGCAGTTCTTC
CASRAGTGIGGYNEQFF
>TRBD2|TRBJ2-3|few|TRBV20-1
TGCAGTGTCGGCGGGGGGGGCACAGATACGCAGTATTTT
CSVGGGGTDTQYF
>NA|TRBJ2-1|NA|TRBV5-1
TGCGCCAGCAGTGAGGGCTTGGATGAGCAGTTCTTC
CASSEGLDEQFF
>TRBD2|TRBJ2-5|few|TRBV10-3
TGTGCCATCACCGAGAAAGCGGGGGCGGGAGAGACCCAGTACTTC
CAITEKAGAGETQYF
>NA|TRBJ2-1|NA|TRBV7-6
TGTGACAGCAGCAAGTCCCCTTATGCCTACAATGAGCAGTTCTTC
CDSSKSPYAYNEQFF
>NA|TRBJ2-1|few|TRBV27
TGTGCCAGCAGCAAAGTCCGAACTGGACTTAGTTTTGAGCAGTTCTTC
CASSKVRTGLSFEQFF